This TCR beta chain was documented in a study of chemoradiotherapy in HPV16-positive cancers. Study-wide context: Candidate HPV-specific T-cell clones and common TCR motifs came from functional assays in two HPV16-positive patients.

Libraries were prepared by immunoSEQ multiplex PCR; TCRdb keeps only in-frame clonotypes and omits some of them. The profile shows around 900 clones, roughly 75% of them singletons. This receptor was identified in a human donor with HPV-associated anogenital cancer. The sample consisted of tumor tissue, taken from a patient who underwent chemoradiotherapy.

The DNA of the CDR3 is TGTGCCAGCAGTCCCCGGACTAGCGGCCTTGGGACCCAGTACTTC. Translated: CASSPRTSGLGTQYF. The rearrangement joins TRBV6-6 to TRBJ2-5, with TRBD2 matching 10 bases. Germline CDR1 and CDR2: MNHNY and SVGAGI (reference sequence). This CDR3 region has 15 residues. The J segment lost 7 bases and the V segment lost 5 bases, leaving 10 bases of the junction unmatched.